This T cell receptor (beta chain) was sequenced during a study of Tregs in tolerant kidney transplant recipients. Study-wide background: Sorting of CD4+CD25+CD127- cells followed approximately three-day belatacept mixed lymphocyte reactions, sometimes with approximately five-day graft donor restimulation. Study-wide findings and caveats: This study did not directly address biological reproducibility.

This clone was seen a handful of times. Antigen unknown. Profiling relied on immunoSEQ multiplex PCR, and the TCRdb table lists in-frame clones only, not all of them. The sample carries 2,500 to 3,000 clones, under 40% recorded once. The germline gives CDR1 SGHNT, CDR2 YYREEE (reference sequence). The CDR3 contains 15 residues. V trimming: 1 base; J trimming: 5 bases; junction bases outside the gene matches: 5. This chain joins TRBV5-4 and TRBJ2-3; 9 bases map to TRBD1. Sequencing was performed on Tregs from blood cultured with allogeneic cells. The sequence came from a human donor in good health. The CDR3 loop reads CASSLPGQGRDTQYF. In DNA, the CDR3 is TGTGCCAGCAGCTTGCCCGGACAGGGGAGAGATACGCAGTATTTT.